These T cell receptor beta chains were read from a single sample in a study of shared clonotypes between healthy human individuals. Assay used: immunoSEQ multiplex PCR; TCRdb lists only in-frame clones, some missing. The table shows more than 850,000 clones, with about 84% occurring only once. The material sequenced was memory CD4+ T cells from PBMCs. Every receptor here comes from a man aged 18 to 30 in good health. Some clones in this sample may be carry-over from other donors' samples. Both conserved end residues are part of each CDR3. The order of the fields is V gene, clone size, J gene, D gene, CDR3 protein, CDR3 DNA. The D gene is left open where the match is weak. Part of the rows lack a size; the others show once, few, many or a class for expanded clones.

>TRBV5-4|NA|TRBJ2-7|TRBD1
CASSRNQGAEQYF
TGTGCCAGCAGCCGGAACCAGGGGGCCGAGCAGTACTTC
>TRBV5-1|NA|TRBJ2-1|TRBD2
CASSLLAGAYNEQFF
TGCGCCAGCAGCTTATTAGCGGGAGCCTACAATGAGCAGTTCTTC
>TRBV28|NA|TRBJ2-3|NA
CASRGHNTQYF
TGTGCCAGCCGTGGCCACAATACGCAGTATTTT
>TRBV7-9|few|TRBJ2-7|NA
CASSPRGGGAAYEQYF
TGTGCCAGCAGCCCTAGGGGTGGCGGGGCAGCCTACGAGCAGTACTTC
>TRBV19|NA|TRBJ2-7|NA
CASSIVGGSYEQYF
TGTGCCAGTAGTATAGTAGGAGGATCCTACGAGCAGTACTTC
>TRBV28|NA|TRBJ1-2|NA
CASSLEPPVYGYTF
TGTGCCAGCAGTTTAGAGCCCCCAGTCTATGGCTACACCTTC
>TRBV2|NA|TRBJ2-7|NA
CASSASSYEQYF
TGTGCCAGCAGTGCCAGCTCCTACGAGCAGTACTTC
>TRBV4-2|NA|TRBJ2-1|NA
CASSRSGAPDNEQFF
TGTGCCAGCAGCCGCTCAGGGGCTCCCGACAATGAGCAGTTCTTC
>TRBV7-2|NA|TRBJ2-1|NA
CASSSAPIATPSSYNEQFF
TGTGCCAGCAGCTCGGCCCCAATAGCGACCCCAAGCTCCTACAATGAGCAGTTCTTC
>TRBV9|once|TRBJ2-5|TRBD2
CASSVEGLAGLETQYF
TGTGCCAGCAGCGTAGAGGGACTAGCGGGATTAGAGACCCAGTACTTC
>TRBV5-6|NA|TRBJ2-1|NA
CASSLSGHEQFF
TGTGCCAGCAGCTTGTCAGGGCATGAGCAGTTCTTC
>TRBV28|NA|TRBJ1-1|NA
CASSRGGGVAEAFF
TGTGCCAGCAGTCGGGGCGGAGGGGTCGCTGAAGCTTTCTTT
>TRBV7-9|NA|TRBJ2-7|TRBD2
CASSFKARGANSYEQYF
TGTGCCAGCAGCTTTAAGGCGCGGGGGGCGAATTCCTACGAGCAGTACTTC
>TRBV28|few|TRBJ2-1|NA
CASSPAWGTAANEQFF
TGTGCCAGCAGCCCGGCTTGGGGGACGGCCGCCAATGAGCAGTTCTTC
>TRBV5-1|NA|TRBJ2-5|TRBD2
CASSLGVAGVGETQYF
TGCGCCAGCAGCTTGGGGGTAGCGGGAGTAGGGGAGACCCAGTACTTC
>TRBV7-9|NA|TRBJ2-7|NA
CASSQREWTYEQYF
TGTGCCAGCAGCCAACGAGAGTGGACCTACGAGCAGTACTTC
>TRBV5-1|once|TRBJ2-2|TRBD1
CASSFSDRANTGELFF
TGCGCCAGCAGCTTTTCGGACAGGGCGAACACCGGGGAGCTGTTTTTT
>TRBV10-2|few|TRBJ1-2|TRBD1
CASSGQGIGGYTF
TGCGCCAGCAGTGGACAGGGTATTGGAGGCTACACCTTC
>TRBV28|NA|TRBJ2-5|NA
CASSLWAETQYF
TGTGCCAGCAGTTTGTGGGCGGAGACCCAGTACTTC
>TRBV15|once|TRBJ2-1|NA
CATSGGKGSSMIF
TGTGCCACCAGCGGGGGGAAAGGTTCTAGTATGATCTTC
>TRBV18|NA|TRBJ2-1|TRBD1
CASSPQGALSYNEQFF
TGTGCCAGCTCACCACAGGGGGCCCTCTCCTACAATGAGCAGTTCTTC
>TRBV28|NA|TRBJ2-3|TRBD2
CASSLVAGRVGTQYF
TGTGCCAGCAGTTTAGTTGCAGGGAGGGTTGGTACGCAGTATTTT
>TRBV19|many|TRBJ2-7|TRBD1
CASSSTGTGLYEQYF
TGTGCCAGTAGTAGCACCGGGACAGGACTATACGAGCAGTACTTC
>TRBV5-1|few|TRBJ2-5|TRBD2
CASSFDGRGQETQYF
TGCGCCAGCAGCTTCGACGGGAGGGGACAAGAGACCCAGTACTTC
>TRBV27|NA|TRBJ2-1|NA
CASSSSLGGSSYNEQFF
TGTGCCAGCAGTTCTTCCCTTGGGGGGAGCTCCTACAATGAGCAGTTCTTC
>TRBV11-2|NA|TRBJ1-1|NA
CASSSPTGGNTEAFF
TGTGCCAGCAGCTCTCCGACAGGAGGGAACACTGAAGCTTTCTTT
>TRBV5-4|once|TRBJ1-5|NA
CASSSGAQHF
TGTGCCAGCAGCTCCGGCGCCCAGCATTTT
>TRBV5-1|once|TRBJ2-1|TRBD1
CASSRGTGGNEQFF
TGCGCCAGCAGCCGAGGGACAGGGGGAAATGAGCAGTTCTTC
>TRBV7-9|NA|TRBJ1-2|TRBD1
CASSLAWVDRGPSFYGYTF
TGTGCCAGCAGCTTAGCGTGGGTGGACAGGGGTCCCTCCTTCTATGGCTACACCTTC
>TRBV5-1|once|TRBJ2-2|NA
CASSPATQAGELFF
TGCGCCAGCAGCCCAGCGACCCAGGCCGGGGAGCTGTTTTTT
>TRBV5-1|NA|TRBJ1-1|NA
CASSLGAPGTEAFF
TGCGCCAGCAGTTTAGGGGCACCGGGCACTGAAGCTTTCTTT
>TRBV4-1|NA|TRBJ2-7|TRBD2
CASRGDSGSRYEQYF
TGCGCCAGCAGGGGAGATAGCGGGAGTCGGTACGAGCAGTACTTC
>TRBV6-5|NA|TRBJ1-5|NA
CASSYLGTHQPQHF
TGTGCCAGCAGTTACCTCGGGACCCATCAGCCCCAGCATTTT
>TRBV28|NA|TRBJ1-5|NA
CASSFAGGHQPQHF
TGTGCCAGCAGTTTTGCCGGGGGGCATCAGCCCCAGCATTTT
>TRBV27|few|TRBJ1-2|NA
CASSLEWGSAYGYTF
TGTGCCAGCAGCCTTGAATGGGGGTCGGCCTATGGCTACACCTTC
>TRBV7-9|NA|TRBJ2-7|NA
CASRKTGIYYEQYF
TGTGCCAGCAGAAAGACGGGCATATACTACGAGCAGTACTTC
>TRBV18|many|TRBJ2-7|TRBD1
CASSPARDRPSEQYF
TGTGCCAGCTCACCCGCCCGGGACAGGCCTAGCGAGCAGTACTTC
>TRBV6-1|NA|TRBJ2-1|NA
CASSGQKEYYNEQFF
TGTGCCAGCAGTGGACAGAAAGAGTACTACAATGAGCAGTTCTTC